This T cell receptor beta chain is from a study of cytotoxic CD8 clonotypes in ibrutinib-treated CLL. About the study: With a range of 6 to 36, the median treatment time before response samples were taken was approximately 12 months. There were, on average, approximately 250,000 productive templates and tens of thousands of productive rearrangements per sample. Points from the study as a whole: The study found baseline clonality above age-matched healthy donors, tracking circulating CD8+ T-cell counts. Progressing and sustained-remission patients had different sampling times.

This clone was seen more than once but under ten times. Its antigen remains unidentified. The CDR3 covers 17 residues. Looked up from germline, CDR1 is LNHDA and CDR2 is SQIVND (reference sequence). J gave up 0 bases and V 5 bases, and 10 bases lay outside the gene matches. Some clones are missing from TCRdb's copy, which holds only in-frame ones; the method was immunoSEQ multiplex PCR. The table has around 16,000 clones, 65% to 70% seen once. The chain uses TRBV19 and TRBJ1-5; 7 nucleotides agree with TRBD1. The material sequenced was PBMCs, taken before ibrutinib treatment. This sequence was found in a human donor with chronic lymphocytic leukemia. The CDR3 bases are TGTGCCAGTAGTGCACAGGGACAGTTATATAGCAATCAGCCCCAGCATTTT. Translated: CASSAQGQLYSNQPQHF.